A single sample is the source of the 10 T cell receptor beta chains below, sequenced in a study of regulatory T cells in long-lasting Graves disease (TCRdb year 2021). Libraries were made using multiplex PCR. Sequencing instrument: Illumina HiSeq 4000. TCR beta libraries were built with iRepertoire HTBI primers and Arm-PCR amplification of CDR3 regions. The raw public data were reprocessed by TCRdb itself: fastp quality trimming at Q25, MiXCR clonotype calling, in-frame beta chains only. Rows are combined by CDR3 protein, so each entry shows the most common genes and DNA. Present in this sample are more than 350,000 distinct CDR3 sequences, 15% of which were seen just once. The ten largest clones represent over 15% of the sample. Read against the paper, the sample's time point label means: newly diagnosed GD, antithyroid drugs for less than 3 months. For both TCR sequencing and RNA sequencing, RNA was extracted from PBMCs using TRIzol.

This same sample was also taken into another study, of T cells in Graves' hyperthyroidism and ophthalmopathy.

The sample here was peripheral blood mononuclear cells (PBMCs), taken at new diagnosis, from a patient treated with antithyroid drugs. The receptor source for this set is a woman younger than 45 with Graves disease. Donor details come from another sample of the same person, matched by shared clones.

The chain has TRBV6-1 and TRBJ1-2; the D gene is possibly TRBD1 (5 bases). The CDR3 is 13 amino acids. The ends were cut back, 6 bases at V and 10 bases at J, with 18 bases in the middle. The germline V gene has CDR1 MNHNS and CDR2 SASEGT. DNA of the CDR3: TGTGCCAGCAGGCAAAGGGGCGGGGTAGCCTACACCTTC. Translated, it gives CASRQRGGVAYTF.

CDR3: CASSLITWGQPQHF. CDR3 in DNA: TGTGCCAGCAGTTTAATCACTTGGGGTCAGCCCCAGCATTTT. The chain recombines TRBV12-3 or TRBV12-4 with TRBJ1-5; D remains ambiguous. With 2 bases removed from V and 6 bases from J, the gap between germline ends came to 11 bases. This CDR3 has 14 amino acids.

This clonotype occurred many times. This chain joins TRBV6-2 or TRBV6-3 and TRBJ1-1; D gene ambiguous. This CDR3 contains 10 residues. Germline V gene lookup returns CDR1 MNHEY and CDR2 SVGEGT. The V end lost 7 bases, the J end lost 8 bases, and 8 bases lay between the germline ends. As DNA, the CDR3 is TGTGCCAGCACGCAGGTAGAAGCTTTCTTT. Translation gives CASTQVEAFF.

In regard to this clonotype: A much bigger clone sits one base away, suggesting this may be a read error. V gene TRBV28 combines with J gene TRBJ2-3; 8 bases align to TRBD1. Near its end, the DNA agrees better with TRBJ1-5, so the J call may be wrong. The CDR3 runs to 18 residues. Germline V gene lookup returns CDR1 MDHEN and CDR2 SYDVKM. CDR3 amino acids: CASTLTGAAVGSTDTQHF. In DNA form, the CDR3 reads TGTGCCAGCACCTTGACAGGGGCCGCGGTGGGTAGCACAGATACGCAGCATTTT.

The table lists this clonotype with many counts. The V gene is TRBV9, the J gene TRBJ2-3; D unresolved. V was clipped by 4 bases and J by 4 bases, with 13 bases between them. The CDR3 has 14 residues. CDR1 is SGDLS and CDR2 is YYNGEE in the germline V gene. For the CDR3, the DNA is TGTGCCAGCAGCCCTGACTGGGCGTCAGATACGCAGTATTTT. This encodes CASSPDWASDTQYF.

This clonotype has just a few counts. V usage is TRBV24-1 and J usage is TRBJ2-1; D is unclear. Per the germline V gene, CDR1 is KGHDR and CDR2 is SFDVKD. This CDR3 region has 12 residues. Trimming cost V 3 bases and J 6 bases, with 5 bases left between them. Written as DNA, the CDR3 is TGTGCCACCAGTGATCACGGCAATGAGCAGTTCTTC. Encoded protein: CATSDHGNEQFF.

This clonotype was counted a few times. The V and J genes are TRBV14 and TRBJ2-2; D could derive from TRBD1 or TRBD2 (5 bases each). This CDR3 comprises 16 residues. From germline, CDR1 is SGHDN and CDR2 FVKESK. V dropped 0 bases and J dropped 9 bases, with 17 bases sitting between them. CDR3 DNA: TGTGCCAGCAGCCAAGATTTGGGGGTACCCTCCCGGGAGCTGTTTTTT. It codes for CASSQDLGVPSRELFF.

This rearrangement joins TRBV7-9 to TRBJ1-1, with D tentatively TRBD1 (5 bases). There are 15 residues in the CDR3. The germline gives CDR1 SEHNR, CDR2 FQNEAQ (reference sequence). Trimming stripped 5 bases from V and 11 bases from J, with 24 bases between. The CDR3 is CASSRLGVGRVEAFF. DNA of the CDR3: TGTGCCAGCAGCCGCCTGGGGGTTGGCAGGGTGGAGGCTTTCTTT.

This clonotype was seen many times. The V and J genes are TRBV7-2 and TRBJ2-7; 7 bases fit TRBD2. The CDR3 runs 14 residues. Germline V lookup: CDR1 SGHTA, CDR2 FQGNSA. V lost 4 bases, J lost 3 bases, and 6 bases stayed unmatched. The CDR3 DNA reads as TGTGCCAGCAGCTCTACTAGCGCGAACTACGAGCAGTACTTC. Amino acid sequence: CASSSTSANYEQYF.

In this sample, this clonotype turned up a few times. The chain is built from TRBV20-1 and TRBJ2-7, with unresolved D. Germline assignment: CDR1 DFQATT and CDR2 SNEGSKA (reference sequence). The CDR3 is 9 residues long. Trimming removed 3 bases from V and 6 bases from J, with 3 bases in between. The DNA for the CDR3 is TGCAGTGCTAGTGGCGAGCAGTACTTC. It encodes CSASGEQYF.